A single T cell receptor (beta chain) is shown here with its context. Its specificity is not known. This record comes from a study of regulatory T cells in long-lasting Graves disease. Notes on the study in general: Patients with persistent disease showed a bias toward TRBV28, TRBJ1-2 and TRBJ2-5.

The V gene's germline CDR1 is DFQATT and CDR2 SNEGSKA (reference sequence). The CDR3 covers 19 residues. Trimming removed 3 bases at V and 6 bases at J, with 30 bases between. HTBI primers from iRepertoire and Arm-PCR of CDR3 regions yielded the TCR beta libraries. From the multiplex PCR reads, TCRdb called clonotypes with MiXCR, one entry per CDR3 protein. The sample has 390,000 or so distinct CDR3 sequences, about 11% seen once. The time point here: newly diagnosed GD, antithyroid drugs for less than 3 months. Generation of the TCR library employed RNA extracted from PBMCs. This sample was shared with a second study, whose subject was T cells in Graves' hyperthyroidism and ophthalmopathy.

The V gene is TRBV20-1, the J gene TRBJ1-5; tentatively, D is TRBD1 (6 bases). The TCR comes from a woman aged 18-35 years with Graves disease. Sample: peripheral blood mononuclear cells (PBMCs), taken at new diagnosis, from a patient treated with antithyroid drugs. The CDR3 bases are TGCAGTGCTAGGGCCGGGACAAAACAATTTGTAGCCCATACTCAGCCCCAGCATTTT. This translates into CSARAGTKQFVAHTQPQHF.